This TCR beta chain was recovered during a study of shared clonotypes between healthy human individuals. Study-wide results and limits: Having only a few donors restricted how much genetic and exposure-history diversity was captured.

Per the authors' pipeline: Junction-only immunoSEQ data arrived without quality scores, meaning filtering differed. Assay: immunoSEQ multiplex PCR; the TCRdb copy retains only in-frame clones and omits some. The DNA was the basis for D and trimming; V, J and clone size are from that table. The data show more than 80,000 clones, 67% seen once. CD8 memory was a combination of CD45RO+ cells and CCR7-negative CD45RA+ TemRA cells. Note on this clone: Its antigen is currently unknown.

The germline CDR1 and CDR2 sequences are MDHEN and SYDVKM. V lost 5 bases to trimming and J lost 2 bases; unmatched junction nucleotides: 15. This CDR3 spans 17 amino acids. The clonotype was recovered from a man aged 25 to 40 in good health. The chain joins TRBV28 to TRBJ2-7; 7 bases are shared with TRBD1. Sequenced material: memory CD8+ T cells sorted from blood. Subset here: CD45RO+ cells pooled with CCR7-negative TemRA cells. The CDR3 DNA sequence: TGTGCCAGCAGTGGCTTCCCGGGACAGATGGGGACCTACGAGCAGTACTTC. Protein: CASSGFPGQMGTYEQYF.